What follows are 21 T cell receptor beta chains derived from one specimen sequenced in a study of blood T cell repertoires in COVID-19. TCRdb's copy holds only in-frame clones and misses some; the assay was immunoSEQ multiplex PCR. The table shows hundreds of thousands of clones, with 75% to 95% occurring only once. Source material: PBMCs or T cells enriched from blood (not recorded which). The receptors derive from a woman aged 18-29 years who had recovered from COVID-19.

The chain recombines TRBV11-2 with TRBJ2-3, with D possibly matching TRBD2 (6 bases). This CDR3 has 14 residues. With 2 bases removed from V and 4 bases from J, the gap between germline ends came to 10 bases. CDR1 and CDR2 from the germline V gene are SGHAT and FQNNGV. The CDR3, as DNA: TGTGCCAGCAGCTTACGGGGGAGATCAGATACGCAGTATTTT. It encodes CASSLRGRSDTQYF.

V gene TRBV4-2 combines with J gene TRBJ1-2; unclear D gene. The CDR3 has 18 amino acids. V lost 1 base and J 2 bases, leaving 20 bases between the germline ends. CDR1 is LGHNA and CDR2 is YNFKEQ in the germline V gene. The CDR3 protein is CASSQVAAEVGGNYGYTF. Here the CDR3 DNA reads TGTGCCAGCAGCCAAGTAGCGGCCGAGGTTGGTGGAAACTATGGCTACACCTTC.

The chain uses TRBV20-1 and TRBJ1-6, with D tentatively TRBD1 (5 bases). Germline loops: CDR1 DFQATT, CDR2 SNEGSKA (reference sequence). The CDR3 sequence is 13 residues long. Deletions cut 3 bases from V and 8 bases from J, with 11 bases between. CDR3 sequence (DNA): TGCAGTGCTAGTTGGGGCATGGATTCACCCCTCCACTTT. This sequence encodes CSASWGMDSPLHF.

V and J are TRBV11-3 and TRBJ1-2, with D perhaps matching TRBD1 (6 bases). Germline V lookup: CDR1 SGHNT, CDR2 YENEEA. CDR3 size: 12 residues. The ends were cut back, 6 bases at V and 8 bases at J, with 13 bases in the middle. The CDR3 nucleotides read TGTGCCAGCAGTAGGGGGAGTGGGGGCTACACCTTC. This gives the protein CASSRGSGGYTF.

This clone occurred once. The V and J genes are TRBV4-1 and TRBJ1-6; D is possibly TRBD1 (6 bases). CDR1 is MGHRA and CDR2 is YSYEKL in the germline V gene. The V gene lost 0 bases and the J gene lost 7 bases, with 10 bases spanning the gap. The CDR3 totals 15 residues. The CDR3 nucleotides are TGCGCCAGCAGCCAAGAATCTCAGGGGAATTCACCCCTCCACTTT. It encodes CASSQESQGNSPLHF.

The rearrangement joins TRBV6-4 to TRBJ2-2, with D perhaps matching TRBD1 (5 bases). Germline loops: CDR1 MRHNA, CDR2 SNTAGT. This CDR3 region has 13 residues. Trimming cost V 6 bases and J 6 bases, with 11 bases left between them. The CDR3 bases are TGTGCCAGCAGCCGTGAACAGGCCGGGGAGCTGTTTTTT. Encoded protein: CASSREQAGELFF.

The chain couples TRBV3-1 (or the pseudogene TRBV3-2) to TRBJ2-5, with TRBD1 identical over 10 bases. V dropped 4 bases and J dropped 9; count of bases not matched to a gene: 8. Germline assignment: CDR1 LGHDT and CDR2 YNNKEL (reference sequence). This CDR3 spans 14 amino acids. CDR3 protein: CASSRMDRGLSQYF. The CDR3 DNA follows: TGTGCCAGCAGCCGCATGGACAGGGGGTTGTCCCAGTACTTC.

This sequence joins TRBV25-1 and TRBJ1-2, with 7 bases lining up with TRBD1. CDR3 length: 14 amino acids. Looked up from germline, CDR1 is MGHDK and CDR2 is SYGVNS. The junction had 5 bases not matched to a gene; V was cut back by 4 bases and J by 3 bases. CDR3 sequence (DNA): TGTGCCAGCAGTGTACAGGGGTCTCACTATGGCTACACCTTC. Encoded protein: CASSVQGSHYGYTF.

V usage is TRBV27 and J usage is TRBJ1-5, with 7 bases lining up with TRBD1. The junction had 5 bases not matched to a gene; V was cut back by 3 bases and J by 6 bases. Germline V CDR1 and CDR2: MNHEY, SMNVEV (reference sequence). CDR3 length: 14 residues. CDR3 loop: CASSFSHRGQPQHF. DNA of the CDR3: TGTGCCAGCAGTTTCTCGCACAGGGGTCAGCCCCAGCATTTT.

The genes are TRBV9 and TRBJ1-6; weak D call: TRBD1 (5 bases). This CDR3 is 14 amino acids long. Germline V gives CDR1 SGDLS, CDR2 YYNGEE. V lost 3 bases to trimming and J lost 10 bases, with 14 bases between them. CDR3 coding DNA: TGTGCCAGCAGCGGATCTCGCGGGGACTCACCCCTCCACTTT. Translation: CASSGSRGDSPLHF.

V usage is TRBV28 and J usage is TRBJ1-3, with 7 bases that match TRBD1. The germline V gene encodes CDR1 MDHEN and CDR2 SYDVKM. The CDR3 contains 18 residues. The V and J ends lost 6 bases and 0 bases, in that order; junction bases with no gene match: 14. This CDR3 is CASSDQGPGQYSGNTIYF. For the CDR3, the DNA is TGTGCCAGCAGCGACCAGGGACCGGGACAGTACTCTGGAAACACCATATATTTT.

The gene calls are TRBV28 and TRBJ2-1, with D hard to call. V shed 4 bases and J shed 9 bases, with 10 bases lying between them. CDR1 and CDR2 (germline): MDHEN, SYDVKM. This CDR3 has 12 amino acids. The CDR3, as DNA: TGTGCCAGCAGTTCCCACTCAGGTGAGCAGTTCTTC. Protein: CASSSHSGEQFF.

The chain employs TRBV2 and TRBJ2-5; possibly TRBD1 for D (5 bases). Germline assignment: CDR1 SNHLY and CDR2 FYNNEI. This CDR3 has 18 residues. Trimming pared 7 bases from V and 2 bases from J, leaving 26 bases between. The CDR3 is CASNFDLGQVSLQETQYF. CDR3 nucleotide sequence: TGTGCCAGCAATTTCGATTTGGGGCAGGTCAGCCTTCAAGAGACCCAGTACTTC.

The chain joins TRBV9 to TRBJ2-3, with D possibly being TRBD2 (6 bases). The CDR3 is 15 residues long. V lost 4 bases and J lost 2, with 14 bases in between. Per germline, CDR1 SGDLS and CDR2 YYNGEE. The CDR3 region is CASSSAGAHTDTQYF. The CDR3 bases are TGTGCCAGCAGCTCAGCGGGCGCGCACACAGATACGCAGTATTTT.

The chain recombines TRBV7-3 with TRBJ2-3; TRBD1 is a possible D gene (6 bases). Germline lookup yields CDR1 SGHTA and CDR2 FQGTGA. V lost 2 bases, J lost 4 bases, and 7 bases lay in between. The length of the CDR3 is 13 residues. CDR3 in amino acids: CASSLEGADTQYF. CDR3 sequence (DNA): TGTGCCAGCAGCTTAGAGGGGGCAGATACGCAGTATTTT.

This rearrangement joins TRBV7-9 to TRBJ2-2; 10 bases fit TRBD1. The junction had 9 bases not matched to a gene; V was cut back by 5 bases and J by 6 bases. Germline V lookup: CDR1 SEHNR, CDR2 FQNEAQ (reference sequence). The CDR3 runs to 16 residues. CDR3 nucleotide sequence: TGTGCCAGCAGCGACCCCGGGACAGGGGTCGCCGGGGAGCTGTTTTTT. Its translation: CASSDPGTGVAGELFF.

The rearrangement links TRBV11-2 to TRBJ2-7, with 9 bases lining up with TRBD2. This CDR3 comprises 16 residues. Germline V gene sequence: CDR1 SGHAT, CDR2 FQNNGV. The V segment lost 1 base and the J segment 0 bases; nucleotides outside the gene matches: 4. The chain's CDR3 is CASSLGLAGRSYEQYF. The CDR3 DNA follows: TGTGCCAGCAGCTTAGGGCTAGCGGGGCGCTCCTACGAGCAGTACTTC.

The V gene is TRBV10-3, the J gene TRBJ2-7, with 8 bases identical to TRBD1. The CDR3 extends over 13 amino acids. In germline, CDR1 is ENHRY, CDR2 SYGVKD. After removal of 11 bases from V and 0 bases from J, the junction contained 6 bases not matched to a gene. CDR3 sequence (DNA): TGTGCCGCCACCGGGACAGGCTCCTACGAGCAGTACTTC. Encoded protein: CAATGTGSYEQYF.

This rearrangement joins TRBV21-1 to TRBJ2-4; the DNA was not compared with TRBD1, the D call given in the table. TRBV21-1 is shown as a pseudogene. The length of the CDR3 is 18 residues. Written as DNA, the CDR3 is TGTGCCAGCAGCAATCCCTGGTGCAACAGGGCCGTCAAAAACATTCAGTACTTC. It yields the protein CASSNPWCNRAVKNIQYF.

The chain employs TRBV4-1 and TRBJ2-7, with 9 bases lining up with TRBD2. The CDR3 extends over 16 amino acids. The trim removed 6 bases at V and 2 bases at J, leaving 11 bases unmatched. Per germline, CDR1 MGHRA and CDR2 YSYEKL. The CDR3 bases are TGCGCCAGCAGTCCTGAGATCAGCGGGAGGCCCTACGAGCAGTACTTC. Encoded protein: CASSPEISGRPYEQYF.

V usage is TRBV5-1 and J usage is TRBJ2-7, with a weak D call TRBD1 (5 bases). This CDR3 has 16 amino acids. V lost 4 bases, J lost 5 bases, and 22 bases lay in between. Germline values: CDR1 SGHRS, CDR2 YFSETQ. CDR3 sequence (DNA): TGCGCCAGCAGCCTGGAAGGGGCCGTGGGTTGGGACGAGCAGTACTTC. This encodes CASSLEGAVGWDEQYF.